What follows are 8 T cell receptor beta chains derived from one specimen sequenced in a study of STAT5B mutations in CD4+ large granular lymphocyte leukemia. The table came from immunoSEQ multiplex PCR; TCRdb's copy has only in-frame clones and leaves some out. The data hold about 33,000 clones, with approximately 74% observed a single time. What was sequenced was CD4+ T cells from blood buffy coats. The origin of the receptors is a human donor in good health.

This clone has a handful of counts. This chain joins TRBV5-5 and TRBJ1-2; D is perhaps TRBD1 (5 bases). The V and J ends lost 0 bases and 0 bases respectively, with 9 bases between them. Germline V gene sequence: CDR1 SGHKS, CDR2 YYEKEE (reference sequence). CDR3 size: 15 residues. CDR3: CASSLGGAANYGYTF. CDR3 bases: TGTGCCAGCAGCTTGGGGGGCGCGGCTAACTATGGCTACACCTTC. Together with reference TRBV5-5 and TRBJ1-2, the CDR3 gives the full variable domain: DAGVTQSPTHLIKTRGQQVTLRCSPISGHKSVSWYQQVLGQGPQFIFQYYEKEERGRGNFPDRFSARQFPNYSSELNVNALLLGDSALYLCASSLGGAANYGYTFGSGTRLTVV.

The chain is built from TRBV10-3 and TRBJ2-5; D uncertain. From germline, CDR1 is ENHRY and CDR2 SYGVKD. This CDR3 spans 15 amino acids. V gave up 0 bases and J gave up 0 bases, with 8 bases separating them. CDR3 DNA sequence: TGTGCCATCAGTGAGTCCGGGCTAGACCAAGAGACCCAGTACTTC. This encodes CAISESGLDQETQYF.

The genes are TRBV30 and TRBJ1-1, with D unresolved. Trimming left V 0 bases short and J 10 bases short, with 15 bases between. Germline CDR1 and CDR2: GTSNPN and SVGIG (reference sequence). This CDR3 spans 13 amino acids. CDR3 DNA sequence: TGTGCCTGGAGTGTACCCCCCGGGCTTGGAGCTTTCTTT. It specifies CAWSVPPGLGAFF.

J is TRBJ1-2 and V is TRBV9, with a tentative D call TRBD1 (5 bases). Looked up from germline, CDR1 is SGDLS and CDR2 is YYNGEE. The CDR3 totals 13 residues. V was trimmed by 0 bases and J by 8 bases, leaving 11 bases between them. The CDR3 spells CASSVGPRGGYTF. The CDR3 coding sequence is TGTGCCAGCAGCGTAGGACCGCGGGGCGGCTACACCTTC.

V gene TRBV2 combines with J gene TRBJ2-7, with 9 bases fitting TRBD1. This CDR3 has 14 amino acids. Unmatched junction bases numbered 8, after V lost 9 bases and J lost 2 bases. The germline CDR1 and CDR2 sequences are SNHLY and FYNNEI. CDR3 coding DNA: TGTGCCAGTACGACAGGGGGGAGAACCTACGAGCAGTACTTC. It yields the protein CASTTGGRTYEQYF.

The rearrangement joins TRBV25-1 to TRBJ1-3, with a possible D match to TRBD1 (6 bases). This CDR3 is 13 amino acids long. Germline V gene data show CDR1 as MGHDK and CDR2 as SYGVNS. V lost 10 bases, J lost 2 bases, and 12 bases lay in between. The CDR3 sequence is CATRGGPGNTIYF. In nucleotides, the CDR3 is TGTGCCACGCGAGGGGGACCTGGAAACACCATATATTTT.

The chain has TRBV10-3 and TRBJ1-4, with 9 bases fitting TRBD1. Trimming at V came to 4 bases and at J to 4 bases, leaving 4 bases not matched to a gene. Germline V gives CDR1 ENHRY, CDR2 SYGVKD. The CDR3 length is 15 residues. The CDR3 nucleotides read TGTGCCATCAGTGGGGGACAGGGAAATAATGAAAAACTGTTTTTT. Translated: CAISGGQGNNEKLFF.

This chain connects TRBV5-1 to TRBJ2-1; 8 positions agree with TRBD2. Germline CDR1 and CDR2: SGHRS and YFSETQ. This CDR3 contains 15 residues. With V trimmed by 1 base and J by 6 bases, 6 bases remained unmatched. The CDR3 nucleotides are TGCGCCAGCAGCTTGTCAAGGCGGGAGGCCAATGAGCAGTTCTTC. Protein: CASSLSRREANEQFF. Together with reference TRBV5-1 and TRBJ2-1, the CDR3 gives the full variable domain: KAGVTQTPRYLIKTRGQQVTLSCSPISGHRSVSWYQQTPGQGLQFLFEYFSETQRNKGNFPGRFSGRQFSNSRSEMNVSTLELGDSALYLCASSLSRREANEQFFGPGTRLTVL.